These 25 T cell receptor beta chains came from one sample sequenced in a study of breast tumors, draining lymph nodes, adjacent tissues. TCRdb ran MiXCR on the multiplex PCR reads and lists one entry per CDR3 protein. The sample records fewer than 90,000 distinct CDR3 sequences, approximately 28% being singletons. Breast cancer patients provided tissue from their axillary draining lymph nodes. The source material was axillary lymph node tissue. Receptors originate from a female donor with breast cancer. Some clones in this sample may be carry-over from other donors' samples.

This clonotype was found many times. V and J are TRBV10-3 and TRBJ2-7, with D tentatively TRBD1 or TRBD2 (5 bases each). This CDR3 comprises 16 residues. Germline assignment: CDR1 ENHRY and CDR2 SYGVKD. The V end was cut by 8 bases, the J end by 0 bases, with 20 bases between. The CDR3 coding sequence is TGTGCCATCCGACTTGGGGGTAAGGCGGGCTCCTACGAGCAGTACTTC. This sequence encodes CAIRLGGKAGSYEQYF.

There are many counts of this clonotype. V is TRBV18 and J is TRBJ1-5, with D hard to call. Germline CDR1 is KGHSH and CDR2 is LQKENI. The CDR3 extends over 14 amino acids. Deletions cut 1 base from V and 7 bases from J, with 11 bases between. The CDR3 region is CASSPQGFDQPQHF. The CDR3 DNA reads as TGTGCCAGCTCACCACAGGGTTTTGACCAGCCCCAGCATTTT.

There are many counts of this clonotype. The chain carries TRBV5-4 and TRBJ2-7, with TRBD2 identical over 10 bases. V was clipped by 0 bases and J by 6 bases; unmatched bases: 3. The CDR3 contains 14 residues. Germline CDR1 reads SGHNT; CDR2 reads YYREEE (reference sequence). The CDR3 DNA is TGTGCCAGCAGCTTGGAGGGGACTAGCGCCGAGCAGTACTTC. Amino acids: CASSLEGTSAEQYF.

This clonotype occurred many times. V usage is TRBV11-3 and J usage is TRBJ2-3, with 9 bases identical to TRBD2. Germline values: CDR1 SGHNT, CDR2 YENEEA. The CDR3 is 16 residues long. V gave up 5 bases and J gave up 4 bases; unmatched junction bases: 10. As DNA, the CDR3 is TGTGCCAGCAGCCACATGATGGGACTAGCTTCAGATACGCAGTATTTT. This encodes CASSHMMGLASDTQYF. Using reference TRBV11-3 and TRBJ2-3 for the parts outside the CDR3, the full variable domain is EAGVVQSPRYKIIEKKQPVAFWCNPISGHNTLYWYLQNLGQGPELLIRYENEEAVDDSQLPKDRFSAERLKGVDSTLKIQPAELGDSAVYLCASSHMMGLASDTQYFGPGTRLTVL.

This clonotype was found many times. Here the CDR3 DNA reads TGCGCCAGCATAACCTCTCCAGGGTCCTACGAGCAGTACTTC. Translating gives CASITSPGSYEQYF. This chain connects TRBV5-1 to TRBJ2-7; D is possibly TRBD1 (5 bases). Germline CDR1 is SGHRS and CDR2 is YFSETQ. The CDR3 loop spans 14 amino acids. Deletions cut 6 bases from V and 1 base from J, with 14 bases between.

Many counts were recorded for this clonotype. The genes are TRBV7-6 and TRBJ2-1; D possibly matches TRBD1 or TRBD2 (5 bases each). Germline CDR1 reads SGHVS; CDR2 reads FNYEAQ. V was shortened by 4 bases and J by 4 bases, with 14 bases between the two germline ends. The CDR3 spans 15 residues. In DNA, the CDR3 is TGTGCCAGCAGCTCAGGTAGGGGAGTGTACAATGAGCAGTTCTTC. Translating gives CASSSGRGVYNEQFF.

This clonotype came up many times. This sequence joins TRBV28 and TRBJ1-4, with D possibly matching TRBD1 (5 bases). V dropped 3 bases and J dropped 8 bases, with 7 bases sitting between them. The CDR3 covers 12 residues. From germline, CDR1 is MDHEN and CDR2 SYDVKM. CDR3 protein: CASSFRGEKLFF. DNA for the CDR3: TGTGCCAGCAGTTTTCGGGGGGAAAAACTGTTTTTT.

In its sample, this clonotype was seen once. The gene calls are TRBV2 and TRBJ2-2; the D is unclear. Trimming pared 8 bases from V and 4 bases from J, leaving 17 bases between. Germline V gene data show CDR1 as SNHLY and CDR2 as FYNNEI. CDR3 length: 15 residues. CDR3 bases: TGTGCCAGCCGGTTTAGGAGTCCGAGCACCGGGGAGCTGTTTTTT. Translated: CASRFRSPSTGELFF. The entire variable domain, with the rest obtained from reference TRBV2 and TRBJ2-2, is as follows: EPEVTQTPSHQVTQMGQEVILRCVPISNHLYFYWYRQILGQKVEFLVSFYNNEISEKSEIFDDQFSVERPDGSNFTLKIRSTKLEDSAMYFCASRFRSPSTGELFFGEGSRLTVL.

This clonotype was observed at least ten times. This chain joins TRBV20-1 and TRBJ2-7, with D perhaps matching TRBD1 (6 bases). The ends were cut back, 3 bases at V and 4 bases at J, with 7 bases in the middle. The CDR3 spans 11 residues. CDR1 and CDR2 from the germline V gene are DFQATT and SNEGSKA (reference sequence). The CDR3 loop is CSARDSYEQYF. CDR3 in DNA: TGCAGTGCTAGGGACAGTTACGAGCAGTACTTC.

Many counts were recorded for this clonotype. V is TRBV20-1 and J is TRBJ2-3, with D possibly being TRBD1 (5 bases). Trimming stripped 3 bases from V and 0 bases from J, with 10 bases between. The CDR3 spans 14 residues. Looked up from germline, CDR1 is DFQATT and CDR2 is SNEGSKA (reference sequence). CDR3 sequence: CSASKGFSTDTQYF. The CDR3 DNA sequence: TGCAGTGCTAGCAAGGGGTTTAGCACAGATACGCAGTATTTT.

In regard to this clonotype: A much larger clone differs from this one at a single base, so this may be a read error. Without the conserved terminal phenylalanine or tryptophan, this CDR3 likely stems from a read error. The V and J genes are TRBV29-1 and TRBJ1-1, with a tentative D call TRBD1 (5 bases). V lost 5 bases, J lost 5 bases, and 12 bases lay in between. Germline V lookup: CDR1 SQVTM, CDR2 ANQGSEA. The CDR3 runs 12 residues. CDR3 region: CSVRAGRTEAFI. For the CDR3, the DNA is TGCAGCGTTCGGGCAGGGAGAACTGAAGCTTTCATT.

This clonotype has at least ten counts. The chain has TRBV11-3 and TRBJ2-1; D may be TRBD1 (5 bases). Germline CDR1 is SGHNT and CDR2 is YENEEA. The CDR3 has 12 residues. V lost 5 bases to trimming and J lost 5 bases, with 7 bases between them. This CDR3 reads CASSTGDNEQFF. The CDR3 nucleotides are TGTGCCAGCAGCACAGGAGACAATGAGCAGTTCTTC.

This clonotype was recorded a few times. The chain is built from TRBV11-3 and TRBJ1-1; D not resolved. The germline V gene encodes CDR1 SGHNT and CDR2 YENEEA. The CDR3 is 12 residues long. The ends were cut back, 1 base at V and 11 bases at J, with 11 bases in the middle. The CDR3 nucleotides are TGTGCCAGCAGCTTAGTAGGTGGGGTGGCTTTCTTT. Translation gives CASSLVGGVAFF.

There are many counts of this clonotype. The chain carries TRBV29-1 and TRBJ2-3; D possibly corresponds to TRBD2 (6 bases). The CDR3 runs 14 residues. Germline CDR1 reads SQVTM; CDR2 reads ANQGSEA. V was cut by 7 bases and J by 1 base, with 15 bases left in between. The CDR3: CSARGALGTDTQYF. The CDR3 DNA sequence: TGCAGCGCCCGCGGGGCGCTTGGCACAGATACGCAGTATTTT.

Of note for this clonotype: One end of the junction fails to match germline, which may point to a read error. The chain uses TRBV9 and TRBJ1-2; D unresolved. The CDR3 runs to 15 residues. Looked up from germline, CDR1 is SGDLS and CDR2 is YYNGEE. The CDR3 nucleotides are TGTGCCGGCAGCGTAGATCCACTCGATTCCTATGGTTACACCTTC. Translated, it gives CAGSVDPLDSYGYTF.

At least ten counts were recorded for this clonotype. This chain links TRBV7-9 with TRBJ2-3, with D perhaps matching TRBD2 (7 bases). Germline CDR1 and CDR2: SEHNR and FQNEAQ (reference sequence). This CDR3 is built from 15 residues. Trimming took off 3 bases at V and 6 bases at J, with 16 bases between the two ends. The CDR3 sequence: CASSFSGGRRDTQYF. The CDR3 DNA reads TGTGCCAGCAGCTTTTCCGGGGGGCGGCGGGATACGCAGTATTTT. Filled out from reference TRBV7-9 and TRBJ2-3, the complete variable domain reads DTGVSQNPRHKITKRGQNVTFRCDPISEHNRLYWYRQTLGQGPEFLTYFQNEAQLEKSRLLSDRFSAERPKGSFSTLEIQRTEQGDSAMYLCASSFSGGRRDTQYFGPGTRLTVL.

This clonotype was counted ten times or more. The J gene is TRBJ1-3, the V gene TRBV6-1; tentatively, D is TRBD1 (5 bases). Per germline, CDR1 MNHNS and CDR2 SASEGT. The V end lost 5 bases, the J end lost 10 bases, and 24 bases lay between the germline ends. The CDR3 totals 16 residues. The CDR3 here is CASSPAAVRESKTIYF. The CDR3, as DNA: TGTGCCAGCAGTCCAGCCGCGGTCAGGGAAAGTAAGACCATATATTTT.

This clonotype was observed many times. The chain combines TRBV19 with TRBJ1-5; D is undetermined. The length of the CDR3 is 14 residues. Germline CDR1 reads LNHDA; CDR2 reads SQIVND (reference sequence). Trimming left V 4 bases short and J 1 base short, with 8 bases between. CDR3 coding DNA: TGTGCCAGTAGTAGTGACGAAAGCAATCAGCCCCAGCATTTT. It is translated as CASSSDESNQPQHF.

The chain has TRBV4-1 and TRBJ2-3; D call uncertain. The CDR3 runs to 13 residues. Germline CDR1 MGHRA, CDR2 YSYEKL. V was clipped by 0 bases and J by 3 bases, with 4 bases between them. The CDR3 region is CASSQDLTDTQYF. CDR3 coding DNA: TGCGCCAGCAGCCAAGATCTGACAGATACGCAGTATTTT.

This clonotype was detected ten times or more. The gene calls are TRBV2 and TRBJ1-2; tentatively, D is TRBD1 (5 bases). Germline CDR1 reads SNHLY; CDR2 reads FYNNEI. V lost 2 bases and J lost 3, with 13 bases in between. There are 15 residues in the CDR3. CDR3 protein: CASSEWSGRDYGYTF. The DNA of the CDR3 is TGTGCCAGCAGTGAATGGTCAGGGAGGGACTATGGCTACACCTTC.

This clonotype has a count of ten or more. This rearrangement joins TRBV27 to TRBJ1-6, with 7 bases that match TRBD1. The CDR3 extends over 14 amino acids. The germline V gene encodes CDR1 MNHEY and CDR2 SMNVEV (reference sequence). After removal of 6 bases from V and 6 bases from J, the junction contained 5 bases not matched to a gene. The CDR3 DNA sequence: TGTGCCAGCAGACAAAACAGGGGTAATTCACCCCTCCACTTT. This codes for CASRQNRGNSPLHF.

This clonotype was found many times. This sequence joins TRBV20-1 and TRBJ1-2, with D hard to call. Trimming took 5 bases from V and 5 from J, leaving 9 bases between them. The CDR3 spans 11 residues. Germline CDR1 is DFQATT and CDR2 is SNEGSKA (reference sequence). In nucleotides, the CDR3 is TGCAGTGCTTATGGTATTTATGGCTACACCTTC. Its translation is CSAYGIYGYTF.

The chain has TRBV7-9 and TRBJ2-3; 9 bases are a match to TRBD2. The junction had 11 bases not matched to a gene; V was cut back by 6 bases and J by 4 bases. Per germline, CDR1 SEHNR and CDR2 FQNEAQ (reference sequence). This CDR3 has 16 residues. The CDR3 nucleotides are TGTGCCAGCAGACTAGCGGGTCGGGGGGCGGCAGATACGCAGTATTTT. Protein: CASRLAGRGAADTQYF.

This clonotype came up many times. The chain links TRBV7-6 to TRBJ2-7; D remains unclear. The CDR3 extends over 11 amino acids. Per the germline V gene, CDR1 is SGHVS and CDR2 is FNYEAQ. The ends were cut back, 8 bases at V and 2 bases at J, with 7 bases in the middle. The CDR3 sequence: CASGSAYEQYF. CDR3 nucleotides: TGTGCCAGCGGGTCTGCCTACGAGCAGTACTTC. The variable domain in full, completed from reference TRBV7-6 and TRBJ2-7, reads GAGVSQSPRYKVTKRGQDVALRCDPISGHVSLYWYRQALGQGPEFLTYFNYEAQQDKSGLPNDRFSAERPEGSISTLTIQRTEQRDSAMYRCASGSAYEQYFGPGTRLTVT.

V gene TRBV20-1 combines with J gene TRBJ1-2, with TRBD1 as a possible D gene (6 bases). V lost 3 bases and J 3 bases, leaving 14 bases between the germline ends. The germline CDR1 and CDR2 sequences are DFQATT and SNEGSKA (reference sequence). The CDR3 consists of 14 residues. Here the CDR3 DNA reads TGCAGTGCTAGGGACAGTCGTTTGCACTATGGCTACACCTTC. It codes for CSARDSRLHYGYTF.